The 3 T cell receptor beta chains listed next were all sequenced from one sample in a study of cytomegalovirus exposure and HLA in healthy donors. The PCR contained 60 Vbeta and 13 Jbeta primers. Sequenced by immunoSEQ multiplex PCR; TCRdb stores in-frame clones only, minus some. The repertoire holds roughly 110,000 clones, with about four fifths as singletons. What was sequenced was PBMCs. The receptors were sampled from a woman aged 45 to 65 in good health and CMV-seropositive.

The V gene is TRBV4-2, the J gene TRBJ2-5; a weak D match, TRBD1 (5 bases). The CDR3 extends over 16 amino acids. Trimming removed 3 bases at V and 5 bases at J, with 19 bases between. Germline-derived CDR1 and CDR2 are LGHNA and YNFKEQ. The CDR3 region has the DNA TGTGCCAGCAGCCACGCCCAGGGAAGTGGGGCTGAGACCCAGTACTTC. Encoded protein: CASSHAQGSGAETQYF.

The rearrangement uses TRBV6-6 and TRBJ2-7; 7 nucleotides align to TRBD2. The CDR3 spans 15 residues. V was pared by 5 bases and J by 5 bases, with 12 bases of the junction left unmatched. Germline CDR1 reads MNHNY; CDR2 reads SVGAGI (reference sequence). The CDR3 protein is CASSPSGGGKHEQYF. The CDR3 DNA reads TGTGCCAGCAGTCCTTCCGGCGGGGGAAAACACGAGCAGTACTTC.

This chain joins TRBV7-6 and TRBJ2-2, with TRBD2 matching 8 bases. The CDR3 length is 16 residues. The junction had 9 bases not matched to a gene; V was cut back by 3 bases and J by 6 bases. Germline-derived CDR1 and CDR2 are SGHVS and FNYEAQ. Written as DNA, the CDR3 is TGTGCCAGCAGCTTGGGTACTAGCGGTGTGGCCGGGGAGCTGTTTTTT. Amino acids: CASSLGTSGVAGELFF.